This TCR beta chain was documented in a study of tumor-infiltrating lymphocytes in oesophageal squamous cell carcinoma. TCRdb redid the calling of the PCR reads with MiXCR, one entry per CDR3 protein. The top ten clones hold about 17% of a sample with fewer than 20,000 distinct CDR3 sequences, about 39% of them seen once. Deletions cut 3 bases from V and 1 base from J, with 9 bases between. The CDR3 covers 14 residues. Germline CDR1 reads ENHRY; CDR2 reads SYGVKD. Input material: normal esophageal tissue next to the tumor. The sequence was obtained from a female donor with esophageal squamous cell carcinoma. V and J are TRBV10-3 and TRBJ1-1; D is ambiguous. CDR3 DNA: TGTGCCATCAGTGATGTGACGGCGAACACTGAAGCTTTCTTT. This gives the protein CAISDVTANTEAFF.